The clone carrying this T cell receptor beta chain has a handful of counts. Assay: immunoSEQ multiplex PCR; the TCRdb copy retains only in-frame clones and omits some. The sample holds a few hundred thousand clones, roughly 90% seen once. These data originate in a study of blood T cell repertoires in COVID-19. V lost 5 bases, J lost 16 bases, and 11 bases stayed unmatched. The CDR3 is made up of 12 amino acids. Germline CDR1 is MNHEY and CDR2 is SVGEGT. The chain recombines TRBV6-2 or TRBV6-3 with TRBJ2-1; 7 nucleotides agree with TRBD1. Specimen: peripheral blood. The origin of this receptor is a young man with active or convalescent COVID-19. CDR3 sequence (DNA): TGTGCCAGCAGTGTATCGACAGGGTGGTTATTCTTC. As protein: CASSVSTGWLFF.